These T cell receptor beta chains were read from a single sample in a study of beta chain features in type 1 diabetes. Data came from immunoSEQ multiplex PCR; TCRdb stores just in-frame clones and leaves some out. Of about 930,000 clones in the sample, roughly 17% were seen once. The sequenced sample consisted of naive CD4+ T cells from blood. The receptors were sampled from a woman aged 18-30 years in good health. CDR3s include the opening cysteine and the closing phenylalanine or tryptophan. A D gene is named only where the DNA matches it firmly. Only part of the rows carry a size: once, few, many, or a class if the clone is expanded.

DNA: TGTGCCAGCAAAGGACGGGACAGGTCTAATTCACCCCTCCACTTT; CDR3: CASKGRDRSNSPLHF; V: TRBV13; size: -; D: TRBD1; J: TRBJ1-6
DNA: TGTGCCAGCTCGCCTTCTAGCGAGGAAGAGACCCAGTACTTC; CDR3: CASSPSSEEETQYF; V: TRBV18; size: -; D: -; J: TRBJ2-5
DNA: TGTGCCAGCGAATCGGGTTCCACAGATACGCAGTATTTT; CDR3: CASESGSTDTQYF; V: TRBV2; size: -; D: -; J: TRBJ2-3
DNA: TGTGCCAGCAGCTTATCCCGGGGGTTCATGAACACTGAAGCTTTCTTT; CDR3: CASSLSRGFMNTEAFF; V: TRBV7-8; size: few; D: -; J: TRBJ1-1
DNA: TGTGCCAGCAGCTTGGTGACAGCTTCGGGTAACTATGGCTACACCTTC; CDR3: CASSLVTASGNYGYTF; V: TRBV5-4; size: few; D: -; J: TRBJ1-2
DNA: TGTGCCAGCAGCTCCCTTACAGGGATCCACGAGCAGTACTTC; CDR3: CASSSLTGIHEQYF; V: TRBV7-6; size: few; D: -; J: TRBJ2-7
DNA: TGTGCCAGCAGCTTGGGTCTAGCGGCCTCCTACGAGCAGTACTTC; CDR3: CASSLGLAASYEQYF; V: TRBV5-6; size: -; D: TRBD2; J: TRBJ2-7
DNA: TGTGCCAGCAGGCCCGCGAGGGTCGGGACCCAGTACTTC; CDR3: CASRPARVGTQYF; V: TRBV27; size: -; D: -; J: TRBJ2-5
DNA: TGTGCCAGCAGCTTAGCGGGAGGTTGGGCCAATGAGCAGTTCTTC; CDR3: CASSLAGGWANEQFF; V: TRBV7-9; size: few; D: -; J: TRBJ2-1
DNA: TGCGCCAGCAGCTTGGCCGGGTTTAAGAACACCGGGGAGCTGTTTTTT; CDR3: CASSLAGFKNTGELFF; V: TRBV5-1; size: few; D: -; J: TRBJ2-2
DNA: TGTGCCAGCACCCTAGGGGGTCGAGGCTACACCTTC; CDR3: CASTLGGRGYTF; V: TRBV6-6; size: -; D: -; J: TRBJ1-2
DNA: TGTGCCAGCTCACCAAGACGAACAAAACCGGGACGGCTAAACACTGAAGCTTTCTTT; CDR3: CASSPRRTKPGRLNTEAFF; V: TRBV18; size: -; D: -; J: TRBJ1-1
DNA: TGTGCCAGCAGTTTAAGTCTATATGGCTACACCTTC; CDR3: CASSLSLYGYTF; V: TRBV28; size: -; D: -; J: TRBJ1-2
DNA: TGTGCCAGCAGCCAAGATCTGGTGACAGGGTCGTATGGCTACACCTTC; CDR3: CASSQDLVTGSYGYTF; V: TRBV4-2; size: few; D: TRBD1; J: TRBJ1-2
DNA: TGTGCCAGCACTGGCACCACCCCTTACAATGAGCAGTTCTTC; CDR3: CASTGTTPYNEQFF; V: TRBV2; size: -; D: -; J: TRBJ2-1
DNA: TGTGCCAGCAGCTCCGGACGCTCTGGGGCCAACGTCCTGACTTTC; CDR3: CASSSGRSGANVLTF; V: TRBV7-2; size: -; D: -; J: TRBJ2-6
DNA: TGTGCCAGCCGACTAGCGGGGGGCGATGAGCAGTTCTTC; CDR3: CASRLAGGDEQFF; V: TRBV27; size: -; D: TRBD2; J: TRBJ2-1
DNA: TGTGCCACCAGCAGAGTATTGGGACAGGGCTATGGCTACACCTTC; CDR3: CATSRVLGQGYGYTF; V: TRBV15; size: few; D: TRBD1; J: TRBJ1-2
DNA: TGTGCCAGCTCACTGGGACAGGGCTCATGGGAGCAGTACTTC; CDR3: CASSLGQGSWEQYF; V: TRBV18; size: few; D: TRBD1; J: TRBJ2-7
DNA: TGTGCCAGCAGCGTAGGCGGGATTAGCACAGATACGCAGTATTTT; CDR3: CASSVGGISTDTQYF; V: TRBV9; size: -; D: -; J: TRBJ2-3
DNA: TGTGCCACCAGCAGCGGACAGGGAAGGAACACTGAAGCTTTCTTT; CDR3: CATSSGQGRNTEAFF; V: TRBV15; size: -; D: TRBD1; J: TRBJ1-1
DNA: TGTGCCAGCAGTTATCGGGTTACCGAGGTGGCCTACGAGCAGTACTTC; CDR3: CASSYRVTEVAYEQYF; V: TRBV6-5; size: few; D: -; J: TRBJ2-7
DNA: TGTGCCAGCAGCAAAGTTAAGACCGCAGGTGTTTCCTACAATGAGCAGTTCTTC; CDR3: CASSKVKTAGVSYNEQFF; V: TRBV21-1; size: few; D: -; J: TRBJ2-1
DNA: TGTGCCATCAGACCGACTAGCGGGAGGACAGATACGCAGTATTTT; CDR3: CAIRPTSGRTDTQYF; V: TRBV10-3; size: few; D: TRBD2; J: TRBJ2-3
DNA: TGTGCCAGCAGCAGCTTAAATTCCAACTATGGCTACACCTTC; CDR3: CASSSLNSNYGYTF; V: TRBV7-2; size: -; D: -; J: TRBJ1-2
DNA: TGTGCCAGCAGCCTCGTTCTGGATGAGCAGTTCTTC; CDR3: CASSLVLDEQFF; V: TRBV7-9; size: many; D: -; J: TRBJ2-1
DNA: TGTGCCAGCAACCTCACCCCCGGACATACCCAGTACTTC; CDR3: CASNLTPGHTQYF; V: TRBV7-9; size: -; D: -; J: TRBJ2-5
DNA: TGTGCCAGCAGCTTACCGGGAGGGCTTCAAGAGACCCAGTACTTC; CDR3: CASSLPGGLQETQYF; V: TRBV7-9; size: few; D: TRBD2; J: TRBJ2-5
DNA: TGTGCCAGCAGCTTAGGACTAGCGGCAACCTACAATGAGCAGTTCTTC; CDR3: CASSLGLAATYNEQFF; V: TRBV7-2; size: few; D: TRBD2; J: TRBJ2-1
DNA: TGTGCCAGCAGCCTACGTTCTGGAGCGGGAGTCCGTTTTACAGATACGCAGTATTTT; CDR3: CASSLRSGAGVRFTDTQYF; V: TRBV5-6; size: -; D: TRBD2; J: TRBJ2-3
DNA: TGTGCCAGCTCACCTCTGGGGGGTAATCAGCCCCAGCATTTT; CDR3: CASSPLGGNQPQHF; V: TRBV18; size: -; D: -; J: TRBJ1-5
DNA: TGTGCCAGCAGCTTAGTGCACCGCCTCACAGATACGCAGTATTTT; CDR3: CASSLVHRLTDTQYF; V: TRBV11-3; size: few; D: -; J: TRBJ2-3
DNA: TGTGCCAGCTCACCGGTAACGGGAACCCAAGAGACCCAGTACTTC; CDR3: CASSPVTGTQETQYF; V: TRBV18; size: few; D: -; J: TRBJ2-5
DNA: TGCAGTGCTACAATCACAGATACGCAGTATTTT; CDR3: CSATITDTQYF; V: TRBV20-1; size: few; D: -; J: TRBJ2-3
DNA: TGTGCCAGCAGCCCCGTGGGGGCCGCGAGCACCGGGGAGCTGTTTTTT; CDR3: CASSPVGAASTGELFF; V: TRBV7-3; size: few; D: -; J: TRBJ2-2
DNA: TGTGCCAGCAGCCAATACTGGACTAGCCGGGGCGGGCCGACAGATACGCAGTATTTT; CDR3: CASSQYWTSRGGPTDTQYF; V: TRBV14; size: -; D: TRBD2; J: TRBJ2-3
DNA: TGTGCCAGCAGTGAATATGGGGGGGCGGGGCCCCGCGATACGCAGTATTTT; CDR3: CASSEYGGAGPRDTQYF; V: TRBV25-1; size: -; D: -; J: TRBJ2-3
DNA: TGTGCCAGCAGCCTAGCGGGAGGGCCCACAGATACGCAGTATTTT; CDR3: CASSLAGGPTDTQYF; V: TRBV7-9; size: -; D: TRBD2; J: TRBJ2-3
DNA: TGCGCCAGCAGCCAATATAGACAGGACTACAATGAGCAGTTCTTC; CDR3: CASSQYRQDYNEQFF; V: TRBV4-3; size: -; D: -; J: TRBJ2-1
DNA: TGTGCCAGCAGCCAGAGCCGGGACATTGGAAACACCATATATTTT; CDR3: CASSQSRDIGNTIYF; V: TRBV5-4; size: -; D: -; J: TRBJ1-3
DNA: TGTGCCAGCAGTGCCGGACAGGGATCGAGAAACACCATATATTTT; CDR3: CASSAGQGSRNTIYF; V: TRBV2; size: -; D: TRBD1; J: TRBJ1-3
DNA: TGCGCCAGCAGCTGGAGGGACAGGTCTAGCAATCAGCCCCAGCATTTT; CDR3: CASSWRDRSSNQPQHF; V: TRBV5-1; size: -; D: TRBD1; J: TRBJ1-5
DNA: TGTGCCAGCAGGTGGCTAGCGATACAAGAGACCCAGTACTTC; CDR3: CASRWLAIQETQYF; V: TRBV6-1; size: few; D: -; J: TRBJ2-5
DNA: TGTGCCAGCAGCCCCGGACTAGCGGGAGTTATAGGATATGAGCAGTTCTTC; CDR3: CASSPGLAGVIGYEQFF; V: TRBV7-2; size: few; D: TRBD2; J: TRBJ2-1
DNA: TGCAGTACCAAAGGGAATGGCTACACCTTC; CDR3: CSTKGNGYTF; V: TRBV20-1; size: -; D: -; J: TRBJ1-2
DNA: TGTGCCAGCAGCCCGATCTTCTATGGCTACACCTTC; CDR3: CASSPIFYGYTF; V: TRBV7-9; size: -; D: -; J: TRBJ1-2
DNA: TGTGCCAGCAGCCCAAGACCTCAGGGGGGGGAAAAACTGTTTTTT; CDR3: CASSPRPQGGEKLFF; V: TRBV2; size: few; D: TRBD1; J: TRBJ1-4
DNA: TGTGCCAGCTCCCCGAGGGAGGGGGAGATGAATGAGCAGTTCTTC; CDR3: CASSPREGEMNEQFF; V: TRBV18; size: -; D: -; J: TRBJ2-1
DNA: TGTGCCAGCAGCCAAAGCCGGGCCTCATGGGGCTCCTACGAGCAGTACTTC; CDR3: CASSQSRASWGSYEQYF; V: TRBV14; size: -; D: -; J: TRBJ2-7
DNA: TGTGCCAGCAGCCTAGAGGACTTCTATGGCTACACCTTC; CDR3: CASSLEDFYGYTF; V: TRBV7-9; size: -; D: -; J: TRBJ1-2
DNA: TGTGCCAGTAGTATAGATGTCGGGGGAGAGACCCAGTACTTC; CDR3: CASSIDVGGETQYF; V: TRBV19; size: few; D: -; J: TRBJ2-5
DNA: TGTGCCAGCAGTGAATTTTGGGGACCCGTGGGCTACACCTTC; CDR3: CASSEFWGPVGYTF; V: TRBV6-1; size: -; D: -; J: TRBJ1-2
DNA: TGTGCCAGCTCACCATTAGACCAAGAGACCCAGTACTTC; CDR3: CASSPLDQETQYF; V: TRBV18; size: -; D: -; J: TRBJ2-5
DNA: TGTGCCAGCAGCAGCAGGGAACAGCCCCAGCATTTT; CDR3: CASSSREQPQHF; V: TRBV7-8; size: -; D: -; J: TRBJ1-5
DNA: TGTGCCAGCAGCAAACTCAACCGACAGAGTGAACCCCGAAACTACAATGAGCAGTTCTTC; CDR3: CASSKLNRQSEPRNYNEQFF; V: TRBV21-1; size: few; D: -; J: TRBJ2-1
DNA: TGTGCTAGTGGTTTCAACACCAATACGCAGTATTTT; CDR3: CASGFNTNTQYF; V: TRBV12-5; size: few; D: -; J: TRBJ2-3
DNA: TGCGCCAGCAGCCAAGCCAGGACTCGGAACAATGAGCAGTTCTTC; CDR3: CASSQARTRNNEQFF; V: TRBV4-3; size: -; D: -; J: TRBJ2-1
DNA: TGTGCCAGCAGACTGACGGGCTCTGGGGCCAACGTCCTGACTTTC; CDR3: CASRLTGSGANVLTF; V: TRBV6-1; size: -; D: -; J: TRBJ2-6
DNA: TGTGCCAGCAGCTTCCTAGTCTCCTACAATGAGCAGTTCTTC; CDR3: CASSFLVSYNEQFF; V: TRBV7-8; size: few; D: -; J: TRBJ2-1
DNA: TGTGCCAGCAGCCCTCTTGGGGGGGAAGAGACCCAGTACTTC; CDR3: CASSPLGGEETQYF; V: TRBV5-6; size: -; D: TRBD2; J: TRBJ2-5